This TCR beta chain was documented in a study of blood T cell repertoires in COVID-19. Study at large: Sources were T cells, B-cell-depleted T cells, or PBMCs; the material itself was cDNA or gDNA.

Allocation to cohorts depended on clinical history reported by the participants. TCRdb's copy holds only in-frame clones and misses some; the assay was immunoSEQ multiplex PCR. This sample yields 350,000 to 400,000 clones, of which approximately 88% are seen a single time; more than 0.9% belongs to the top ten. V was pared by 0 bases and J by 9 bases, with 13 bases between. The germline V gene has CDR1 SGHRS and CDR2 YFSETQ. There are 14 residues in the CDR3. The receptor comes from a woman aged 25 to 39 with acute COVID-19. The V call is TRBV5-1, the J call TRBJ2-1; perhaps TRBD1 as D (5 bases). The sequenced sample was PBMCs or T cells enriched from blood (not recorded which). The CDR3 nucleotides are TGCGCCAGCAGCTTGGTAGGGGATCGAACTGAGCAGTTCTTC. Its translation is CASSLVGDRTEQFF. Drawing the rest from reference TRBV5-1 and TRBJ2-1, the complete variable domain is KAGVTQTPRYLIKTRGQQVTLSCSPISGHRSVSWYQQTPGQGLQFLFEYFSETQRNKGNFPGRFSGRQFSNSRSEMNVSTLELGDSALYLCASSLVGDRTEQFFGPGTRLTVL.